Shown below are 12 T cell receptor beta chains from a single sample sequenced in a study of T cells in women clearing cervical HPV infection. Using immunoSEQ multiplex PCR, the repertoire was profiled, and TCRdb retains in-frame clones only, with some absent. The sample has around 31,000 clones; the top ten hold 4.2%. Sequencing was done on a sample of blood buffy coat. These receptors came from a woman between 18 and 69 years old with a cervical HPV16 infection that either progressed to CIN3+ or cleared (not recorded which).

Concerning this clone itself: From the germline J gene comes the end of the CDR3, since the read stops 3 residues before it. V usage is TRBV7-2 and J usage is TRBJ2-5; D is perhaps TRBD1 (5 bases). Germline values: CDR1 SGHTA, CDR2 FQGNSA. Trimming removed 6 bases from V and 5 bases from J, with 16 bases in between. This CDR3 contains 14 residues. The sequenced CDR3 bases are TGTGCCAGCAGTCTGTTAGGGGAACGGGAGACC. It translates to CASSLLGERET. The whole CDR3 is CASSLLGERETQYF. The full variable domain, completed using reference TRBV7-2 and TRBJ2-5, is GAGVSQSPSNKVTEKGKDVELRCDPISGHTALYWYRQSLGQGLEFLIYFQGNSAPDKSGLPSDRFSAERTGGSVSTLTIQRTQQEDSAVYLCASSLLGERETQYFGPGTRLLVL.

Remarks on this clone: Read sequence stops 3 residues before the CDR3 end, and the germline J gene provides the missing end. The chain combines TRBV12-3 or TRBV12-4 with TRBJ1-1; a possible D gene is TRBD1 (5 bases). The CDR3 length is 14 residues. V lost 8 bases and J lost 0, with 13 bases in between. The sequenced part of the CDR3 DNA is TGTGCCAGCGGGGCCGTACGGATGAACACTGAA. This gives the protein CASGAVRMNTE. The entire CDR3 reads CASGAVRMNTEAFF.

A word on this clone: The observed sequence ends 3 residues before the CDR3 terminus, with the missing tail filled in from the germline J gene. The V call is TRBV6-2 or TRBV6-3, the J call TRBJ2-3; D remains unclear. The germline V and J ends were trimmed by 11 bases and 0 bases, with 18 bases remaining between them. This CDR3 is 15 amino acids long. Per germline, CDR1 MNHEY and CDR2 SVGEGT. The sequenced part of the CDR3 DNA is TGTGCCTCGAGTCAGGAACTTTCTAGCACAGATACG. Translated, it gives CASSQELSSTDT. The complete CDR3 reads CASSQELSSTDTQYF.

On this clone itself: The read gets to within 3 residues of the CDR3 end, and the germline J gene fills in the rest. This sequence joins TRBV4-1 and TRBJ1-2, with 9 bases identical to TRBD1. The V gene end was trimmed by 1 base and the J gene end by 4 bases; junction bases not matched to a gene: 7. The germline V gene encodes CDR1 MGHRA and CDR2 YSYEKL. CDR3 length: 16 amino acids. The covered CDR3 bases are TGCGCCAGCAGCCAAGTGACGGGACAGGGCCTCTATGGC. It codes for CASSQVTGQGLYG. The entire CDR3 reads CASSQVTGQGLYGYTF.

In regard to this clone: The read ends 3 residues shy of where the CDR3 ends; the end is completed using the germline J gene. This rearrangement joins TRBV5-6 to TRBJ1-2; D perhaps matches TRBD1 (6 bases). Trimming cost V 7 bases and J 3 bases, with 19 bases left between them. Germline V gene lookup returns CDR1 SGHDT and CDR2 YYEEEE. The CDR3 has 15 residues. The part of the CDR3 DNA that was read is TGTGCCAGCGGAGACACCTACAGGGAGGACTATGGC. This encodes CASGDTYREDYG. The full CDR3 is CASGDTYREDYGYTF.

Details on this clone: The DNA ends 3 residues before the CDR3 does, and the rest of the CDR3 is filled in from the germline J gene. The chain couples TRBV30 to TRBJ2-7; 10 nucleotides align to TRBD1. This CDR3 region has 16 residues. V dropped 2 bases and J dropped 1; count of bases not matched to a gene: 8. Germline V gives CDR1 GTSNPN, CDR2 SVGIG (reference sequence). CDR3 DNA, as far as it was read: TGTGCCTGGAGTCCAATGGGGACAGGGGATTCCTACGAG. This sequence encodes CAWSPMGTGDSYE. The entire CDR3 protein is CAWSPMGTGDSYEQYF. Combining the CDR3 with reference TRBV30 and TRBJ2-7 gives the whole variable domain SQTIHQWPATLVQPVGSPLSLECTVEGTSNPNLYWYRQAAGRGLQLLFYSVGIGQISSEVPQNLSASRPQDRQFILSSKKLLLSDSGFYLCAWSPMGTGDSYEQYFGPGTRLTVT.

As concerns this clone: The CDR3 goes on 3 residues after the read ends, and that part is filled in from the germline J gene. The chain is built from TRBV20-1 and TRBJ2-1; D is ambiguous. The germline V gene encodes CDR1 DFQATT and CDR2 SNEGSKA (reference sequence). Trimming stripped 6 bases from V and 0 bases from J, with 24 bases between. This CDR3 has 18 amino acids. Partial CDR3 DNA: TGCAGTGCCCCTAAGTTAGCCCAGTCCTCGAGCTCCTACAATGAG. This codes for CSAPKLAQSSSSYNE. The entire CDR3 reads CSAPKLAQSSSSYNEQFF.

With respect to this clone: One junction end disagrees with the germline gene, perhaps due to a read error. Read coverage stops 3 residues before the CDR3 terminus; the germline J gene supplies the remainder. V and J are TRBV4-2 and TRBJ1-5, with D maybe TRBD1 (5 bases). The V gene's germline CDR1 is LGHNA and CDR2 YNFKEQ. This CDR3 has 12 residues. The CDR3 bases that were read are TGCGCCAGCAGCCAGGATCAGGGCCCC. Its protein product is CASSQDQGP. The whole CDR3 region reads CASSQDQGPQHF.

Comment on this clone: Coverage ceases 3 residues before the CDR3 finishes, and the germline J gene fills in the end. V is TRBV12-5 and J is TRBJ1-1; TRBD1 is a possible D gene (5 bases). Trimming removed 0 bases at V and 3 bases at J, with 8 bases between. Germline lookup yields CDR1 LGHNT and CDR2 FRNRAP. This CDR3 spans 14 amino acids. CDR3 sequence reads: CASGLVPGHTEAFF. The CDR3 bases that were read are TGTGCTAGTGGTTTGGTACCAGGGCACACTGAA.

As for this clone: The read falls 3 residues short of the CDR3 end, and the missing part is taken from the germline J gene. This rearrangement joins TRBV20-1 to TRBJ1-6; 8 positions agree with TRBD1. Germline values: CDR1 DFQATT, CDR2 SNEGSKA (reference sequence). V gave up 5 bases and J gave up 6 bases; unmatched junction bases: 3. CDR3 length equals 13 residues. The CDR3 protein is CSAPDRGNSPLHF. Partial CDR3 DNA: TGCAGTGCTCCCGACAGGGGTAATTCACCC.

As regards this clone: Read sequence stops 3 residues before the CDR3 end, and the germline J gene provides the missing end. V and J are TRBV5-1 and TRBJ1-2, with 7 bases aligning to TRBD1. V was pared by 5 bases and J by 6 bases, with 19 bases of the junction left unmatched. The germline gives CDR1 SGHRS, CDR2 YFSETQ. The CDR3 sequence is 17 residues long. The CDR3 is CASRQGGPPRGNDGYTF. CDR3 bases read: TGCGCCAGCAGGCAGGGGGGACCGCCCAGGGGGAACGATGGC.

Details on this clone: The read terminates 3 residues before the CDR3 end, so the remaining end is supplied by the germline J gene. V and J are TRBV2 and TRBJ2-3, with D tentatively TRBD2 (5 bases). The CDR3 is 15 residues long. Between the trimmed V and J ends, which lost 4 bases and 0 bases, there was a span of 11 bases. Germline V gives CDR1 SNHLY, CDR2 FYNNEI. The DNA read from the CDR3 is TGTGCCAGCAGTGGGCGGGCCTCTAGCACAGATACG. It encodes CASSGRASSTDT. The CDR3, in full, reads CASSGRASSTDTQYF.